This T cell receptor beta chain was identified in a study of beta chain features in type 1 diabetes. The V end lost 0 bases, the J end lost 2 bases, and 11 bases lay between the germline ends. This CDR3 region has 15 residues. Germline CDR1 and CDR2: SGDLS and YYNGEE. Central memory, naive, regulatory and stem cell-like memory CD4+ cells were sorted by CD45RO/CCR7/CD25/CD127/CD95/CD27. Purities over 98% were achieved in all sorted populations. All of the isolated RNA was reverse transcribed, so expressed TCRB transcripts were sequenced. There were about 3.6 million reads on average in the naive, central memory and regulatory T cell samples. Measured with immunoSEQ multiplex PCR; TCRdb has only the in-frame clones, and not every one. The data hold around 600,000 clones, with roughly 12% observed a single time. Study-wide results and limits: In every one of the four CD4+ subsets, TCRB CDR3s were moderately but significantly shorter in Type 1 diabetes patients. The study found that naive, central memory and Treg TCRB repertoires appeared more similar in patients than in healthy donors.

Turning to this clone: Antigen specificity is unknown.

The chain has TRBV9 and TRBJ1-2; weak D call: TRBD1 (5 bases). The specimen sequenced was naive CD4+ T cells from blood. The source of this sequence is a man aged 30 to 45 with type 1 diabetes. CDR3 in amino acids: CASSVDPGSNYGYTF. As DNA, the CDR3 is TGTGCCAGCAGCGTAGATCCAGGGTCAAACTATGGCTACACCTTC.